One sample yielded the 13 T cell receptor beta chains listed below, sequenced in a study of CD8+ T cells in alopecia areata. Regarding treatment: oral pan-JAK inhibitor, 5-10 mg twice daily. Extracted RNA was reverse transcribed, and the resulting cDNA served as sequencing template. This table comes from immunoSEQ multiplex PCR, and its TCRdb copy is limited to in-frame clones, with some not included. This sample yields roughly 120,000 clones, of which about three fifths are seen a single time; approximately 31% belongs to the top ten. The material was CD8+ T cells sorted from blood, obtained at week 4, from a patient treated with tofacitinib. Receptors were obtained from a human donor with alopecia areata.

The gene calls are TRBV4-3 and TRBJ2-7; a weak D match, TRBD1 (6 bases). V was clipped by 0 bases and J by 0 bases, with 12 bases between them. Germline V gene sequence: CDR1 LGHNA, CDR2 YSLEER. CDR3 length equals 16 residues. The CDR3 here is CASSQDRTASSYEQYF. CDR3 in DNA: TGCGCCAGCAGCCAAGATCGGACAGCAAGCTCCTACGAGCAGTACTTC.

This clone was seen only a few times. This chain joins TRBV7-2 and TRBJ1-1; 7 nucleotides align to TRBD1. J was trimmed by 3 bases and V by 1 base; bases with no gene match: 11. In germline, CDR1 is SGHTA, CDR2 FQGNSA. The CDR3 contains 17 residues. The CDR3 coding sequence is TGTGCCAGCAGCTTAGGATATACAGGGGCTCTCTACACTGAAGCTTTCTTT. Protein product: CASSLGYTGALYTEAFF.

Turning to this clone: This sample also contains other DNA sequences that code for the same CDR3. The chain links TRBV30 to TRBJ2-7; 9 positions match TRBD1. V shed 4 bases, J shed 4 bases, and the junction held 2 bases outside the gene matches. This CDR3 has 12 residues. Germline V gives CDR1 GTSNPN, CDR2 SVGIG (reference sequence). CDR3 sequence: CAWTDRGYEQYF. The CDR3 bases are TGTGCCTGGACCGACAGGGGGTACGAGCAGTACTTC.

This clone was seen just once. In DNA form, the CDR3 reads TGTGCCACTCAGACAGACTATGGCTACACCTTC. Protein sequence: CATQTDYGYTF. This sequence joins TRBV19 and TRBJ1-2; D perhaps matches TRBD1 (5 bases). Germline CDR1 reads LNHDA; CDR2 reads SQIVND (reference sequence). This CDR3 comprises 11 residues. Trimming pared 10 bases from V and 3 bases from J, leaving 9 bases between.

The chain links TRBV2 to TRBJ1-5; no clear D gene. V was cut by 3 bases and J by 6 bases, with 21 bases left in between. The CDR3 is 17 residues long. The germline gives CDR1 SNHLY, CDR2 FYNNEI. The DNA for the CDR3 is TGTGCCAGCAGTGACGTGTCCACTATTAGGGCAGGTCAGCCCCAGCATTTT. Translation: CASSDVSTIRAGQPQHF.

A few counts support this clone. CDR3 coding DNA: TGTGCCAGCAGTTTAACCCCGACAGCCTCCTACGAGCAGTACTTC. This gives the protein CASSLTPTASYEQYF. V usage is TRBV27 and J usage is TRBJ2-7, with a tentative D call TRBD1 (5 bases). Looked up from germline, CDR1 is MNHEY and CDR2 is SMNVEV (reference sequence). The V end was cut by 2 bases, the J end by 0 bases, with 11 bases between. The CDR3 loop spans 15 amino acids.

V and J are TRBV9 and TRBJ2-1; TRBD1 aligns across 9 bases. CDR3 size: 16 residues. Germline lookup yields CDR1 SGDLS and CDR2 YYNGEE. Trimming took 3 bases from V and 8 from J; bases not matched to a gene: 12. CDR3 nucleotides: TGTGCCAGCAGCGCAACAGGGGGCCCGCTCGGCGATGAGCAGTTCTTC. Translated, it gives CASSATGGPLGDEQFF.

V is TRBV5-1 and J is TRBJ2-5, with D possibly matching TRBD1 (6 bases). Trimming removed 7 bases from V and 2 bases from J, with 12 bases in between. The CDR3 length is 13 residues. In germline, CDR1 is SGHRS, CDR2 YFSETQ. CDR3 DNA sequence: TGCGCCAGCCGTACAGGGACGCAAGAGACCCAGTACTTC. Translating gives CASRTGTQETQYF. Drawing the rest from reference TRBV5-1 and TRBJ2-5, the complete variable domain is KAGVTQTPRYLIKTRGQQVTLSCSPISGHRSVSWYQQTPGQGLQFLFEYFSETQRNKGNFPGRFSGRQFSNSRSEMNVSTLELGDSALYLCASRTGTQETQYFGPGTRLLVL.

The gene calls are TRBV29-1 and TRBJ1-3; 7 bases fit TRBD1. The germline CDR1 and CDR2 sequences are SQVTM and ANQGSEA. V dropped 5 bases and J dropped 0; count of bases not matched to a gene: 7. The CDR3 spans 15 residues. CDR3 amino acids: CSVRRGTDSGNTIYF. CDR3 DNA sequence: TGCAGCGTTAGACGTGGGACAGACTCTGGAAACACCATATATTTT. The whole variable domain, filled in from reference TRBV29-1 and TRBJ1-3, reads SAVISQKPSRDICQRGTSLTIQCQVDSQVTMMFWYRQQPGQSLTLIATANQGSEATYESGFVIDKFPISRPNLTFSTLTVSNMSPEDSSIYLCSVRRGTDSGNTIYFGEGSWLTVV.

The rearrangement uses TRBV30 and TRBJ2-5, with no clear D. The ends were cut back, 0 bases at V and 2 bases at J, with 7 bases in the middle. The CDR3 is made up of 13 amino acids. Germline V CDR1 and CDR2: GTSNPN, SVGIG (reference sequence). The CDR3 DNA sequence: TGTGCCTGGAGTGTACTGAAACAAGAGACCCAGTACTTC. It translates to CAWSVLKQETQYF. Based on the CDR3 plus reference TRBV30 and TRBJ2-5, the full variable domain is SQTIHQWPATLVQPVGSPLSLECTVEGTSNPNLYWYRQAAGRGLQLLFYSVGIGQISSEVPQNLSASRPQDRQFILSSKKLLLSDSGFYLCAWSVLKQETQYFGPGTRLLVL.

This chain uses TRBV7-9 with TRBJ2-7; the D gene is possibly TRBD1 (6 bases). V lost 5 bases and J lost 3, with 17 bases in between. Germline values: CDR1 SEHNR, CDR2 FQNEAQ (reference sequence). The CDR3 has 15 amino acids. CDR3 amino acids: CASSAEDRMLYEQYF. Written as DNA, the CDR3 is TGTGCCAGCAGCGCGGAGGACAGAATGCTCTACGAGCAGTACTTC.

This chain uses TRBV19 with TRBJ2-1; D possibly corresponds to TRBD2 (5 bases). The length of the CDR3 is 13 residues. Germline V gene sequence: CDR1 LNHDA, CDR2 SQIVND (reference sequence). Trimming left V 5 bases short and J 4 bases short, with 9 bases between. The CDR3 reads CASSSAGYNEQFF. DNA for the CDR3: TGTGCCAGTAGTTCCGCGGGTTACAATGAGCAGTTCTTC.

The rearrangement joins TRBV29-1 to TRBJ2-1; 13 bases fit TRBD2. Germline trimming cut 7 bases from V and 8 bases from J; bases unmatched to any gene: 11. CDR3 length equals 15 residues. In germline, CDR1 is SQVTM, CDR2 ANQGSEA. The CDR3 coding sequence is TGCAGCGGAAACGCCGGACTAGCGGGGGATGATGAGCAGTTCTTC. This codes for CSGNAGLAGDDEQFF.